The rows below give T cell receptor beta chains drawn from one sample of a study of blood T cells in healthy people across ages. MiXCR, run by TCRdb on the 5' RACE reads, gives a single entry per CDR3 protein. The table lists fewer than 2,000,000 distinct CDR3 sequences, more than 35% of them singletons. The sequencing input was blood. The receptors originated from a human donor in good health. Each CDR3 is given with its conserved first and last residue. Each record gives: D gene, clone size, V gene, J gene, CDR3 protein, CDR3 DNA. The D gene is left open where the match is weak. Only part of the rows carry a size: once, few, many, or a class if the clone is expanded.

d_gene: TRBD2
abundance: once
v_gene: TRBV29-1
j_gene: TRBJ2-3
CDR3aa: CSDQATGGADTQYF
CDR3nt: TGCAGCGACCAAGCGACGGGGGGGGCAGATACGCAGTATTTT

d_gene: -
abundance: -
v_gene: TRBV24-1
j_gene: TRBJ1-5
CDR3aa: CATSELDSNQPQHF
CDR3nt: TGTGCCACCAGTGAGCTGGATAGCAATCAGCCCCAGCATTTT

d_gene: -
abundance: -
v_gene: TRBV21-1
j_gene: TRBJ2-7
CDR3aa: CASSGGVMDEQYF
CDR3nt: TGTGCCAGCAGCGGAGGGGTGATGGACGAGCAGTACTTC

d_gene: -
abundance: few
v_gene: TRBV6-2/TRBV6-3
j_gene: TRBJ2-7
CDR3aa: CASSYTPGPGPYYEQYF
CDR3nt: TGTGCCAGCAGTTACACCCCCGGACCAGGCCCCTACTACGAGCAGTACTTC

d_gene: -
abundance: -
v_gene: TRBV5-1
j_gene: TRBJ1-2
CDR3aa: CAGSLVLSSRAYGYTF
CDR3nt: TGCGCCGGCAGCTTGGTATTATCGTCCAGAGCCTATGGCTACACCTTC

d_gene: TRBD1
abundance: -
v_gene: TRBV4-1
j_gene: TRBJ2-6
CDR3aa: CASSQQTGITRANVLTF
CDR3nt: TGCGCCAGCAGCCAACAGACAGGGATAACGAGGGCCAACGTCCTGACTTTC

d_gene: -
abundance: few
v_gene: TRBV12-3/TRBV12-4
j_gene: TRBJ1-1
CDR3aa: CASSPVEVEAFF
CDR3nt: TGTGCCAGCAGTCCGGTAGAGGTTGAAGCTTTCTTT

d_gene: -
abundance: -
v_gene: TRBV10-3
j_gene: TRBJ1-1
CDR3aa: CAISATAGRPEGAFF
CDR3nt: TGTGCCATCAGTGCTACCGCGGGACGGCCTGAGGGAGCTTTCTTT

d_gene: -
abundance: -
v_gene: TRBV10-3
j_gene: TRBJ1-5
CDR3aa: CAISEGAGFSNQPQHF
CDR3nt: TGTGCCATCAGTGAGGGGGCCGGGTTTAGCAATCAGCCCCAGCATTTT

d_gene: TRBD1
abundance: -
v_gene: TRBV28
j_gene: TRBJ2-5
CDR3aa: CASSFRQGARWTQYF
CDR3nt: TGTGCCAGCAGTTTCAGACAGGGGGCTAGGTGGACCCAGTACTTC

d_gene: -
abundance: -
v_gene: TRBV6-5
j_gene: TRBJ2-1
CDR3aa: CASRSDLGGGYNEQFF
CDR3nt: TGTGCCAGCAGAAGCGATCTAGGCGGAGGTTACAATGAGCAGTTCTTC

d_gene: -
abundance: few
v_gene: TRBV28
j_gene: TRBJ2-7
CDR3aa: CASSTGHLIGASRSYEQYF
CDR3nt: TGTGCCAGCAGTACCGGACACCTAATAGGGGCTAGTAGGTCCTACGAGCAGTACTTC

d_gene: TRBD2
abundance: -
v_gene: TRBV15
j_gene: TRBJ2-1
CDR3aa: CATSSGGDYNEQFF
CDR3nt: TGTGCCACCAGCAGCGGGGGGGACTACAATGAGCAGTTCTTC

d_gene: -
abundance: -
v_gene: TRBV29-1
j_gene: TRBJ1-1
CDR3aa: CSVGETNPEAFF
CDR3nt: TGCAGCGTTGGTGAGACGAATCCTGAAGCTTTCTTT

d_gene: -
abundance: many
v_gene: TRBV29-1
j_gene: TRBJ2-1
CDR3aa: CSVGESSGHNEQFF
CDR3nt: TGCAGCGTGGGGGAGTCTTCGGGGCACAATGAGCAGTTCTTC

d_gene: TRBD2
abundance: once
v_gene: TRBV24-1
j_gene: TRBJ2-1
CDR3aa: CATSDQKRGAYNKQFF
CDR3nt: TGTGCCACCAGTGATCAAAAGCGGGGCGCCTACAATAAGCAGTTCTTC

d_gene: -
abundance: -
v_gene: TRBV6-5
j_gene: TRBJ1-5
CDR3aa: CASSYSGHANQPQHF
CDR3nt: TGTGCCAGCAGTTATTCCGGCCATGCCAATCAGCCCCAGCATTTT

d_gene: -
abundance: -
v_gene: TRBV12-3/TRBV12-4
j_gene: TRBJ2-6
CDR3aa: CASAALSGANVLTF
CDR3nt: TGTGCCAGCGCCGCGCTCTCTGGGGCCAACGTCCTGACTTTC

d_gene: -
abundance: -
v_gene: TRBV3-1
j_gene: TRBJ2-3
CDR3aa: CASSQLGGATTDTQYF
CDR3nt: TGTGCCAGCAGCCAACTGGGGGGGGCCACCACAGATACGCAGTATTTT

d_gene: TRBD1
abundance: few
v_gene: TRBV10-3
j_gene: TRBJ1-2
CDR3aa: CAISAGTENGYTF
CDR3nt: TGTGCCATCAGTGCCGGGACAGAGAATGGCTACACCTTC

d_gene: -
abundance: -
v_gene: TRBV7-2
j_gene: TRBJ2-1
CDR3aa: CANSSPQRAYNEQFF
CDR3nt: TGTGCCAACAGCTCACCCCAGCGAGCCTACAATGAGCAGTTCTTC

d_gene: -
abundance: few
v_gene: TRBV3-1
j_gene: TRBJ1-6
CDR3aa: CASSQRAGSPLHF
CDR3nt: TGTGCCAGCAGCCAGAGGGCTGGTTCACCCCTCCACTTT

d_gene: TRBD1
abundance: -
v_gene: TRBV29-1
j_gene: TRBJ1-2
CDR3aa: CSVEPGGDGYTF
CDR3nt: TGCAGCGTTGAACCAGGGGGGGACGGCTACACCTTC

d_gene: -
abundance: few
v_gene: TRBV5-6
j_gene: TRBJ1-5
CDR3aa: CASSSGGGTWGQPQHF
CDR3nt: TGTGCCAGCAGCTCCGGGGGGGGGACTTGGGGCCAGCCCCAGCATTTT

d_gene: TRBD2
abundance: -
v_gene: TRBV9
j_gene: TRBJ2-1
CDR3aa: CASSVAGAGGTYNEQFF
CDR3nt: TGTGCCAGCAGCGTAGCAGGAGCGGGGGGGACCTACAATGAGCAGTTCTTC

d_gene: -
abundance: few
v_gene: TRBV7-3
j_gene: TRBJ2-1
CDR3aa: CASSSAGGGKIPNEQFF
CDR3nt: TGTGCCAGCAGCTCCGCTGGTGGGGGGAAAATCCCTAATGAGCAGTTCTTC

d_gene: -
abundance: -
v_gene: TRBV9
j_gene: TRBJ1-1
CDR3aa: CASSADFLNTEAFF
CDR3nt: TGTGCCAGCAGCGCGGACTTCTTAAACACTGAAGCTTTCTTT

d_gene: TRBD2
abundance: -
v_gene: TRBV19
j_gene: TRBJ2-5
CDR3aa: CASSTRGTTVGETQYF
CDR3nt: TGTGCCAGTAGTACCCGCGGGACTACGGTGGGAGAGACCCAGTACTTC

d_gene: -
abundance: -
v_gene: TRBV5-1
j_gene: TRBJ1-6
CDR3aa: CASSPTTGSEGSPLHF
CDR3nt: TGCGCCAGCAGCCCTACAACAGGGTCGGAAGGATCACCCCTCCACTTT

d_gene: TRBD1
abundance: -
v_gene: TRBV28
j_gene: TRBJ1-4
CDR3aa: CASRRDRGEGTNEKLFF
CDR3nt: TGTGCCAGCAGACGGGACAGGGGAGAGGGAACTAATGAAAAACTGTTTTTT

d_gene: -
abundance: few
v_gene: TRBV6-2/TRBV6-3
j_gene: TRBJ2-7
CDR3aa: CASRVSWLAAYEQYF
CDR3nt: TGTGCCAGCAGGGTATCATGGCTGGCCGCCTACGAGCAGTACTTC

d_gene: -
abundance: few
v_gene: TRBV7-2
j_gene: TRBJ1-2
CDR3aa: CASSLGGRNPNYGYTF
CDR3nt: TGTGCCAGCAGCTTAGGAGGGCGAAATCCAAACTATGGCTACACCTTC

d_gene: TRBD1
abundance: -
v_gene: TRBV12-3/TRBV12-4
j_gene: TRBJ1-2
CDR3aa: CASSAGQVDGYTF
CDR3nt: TGTGCCAGCAGCGCGGGACAGGTTGATGGCTACACCTTC

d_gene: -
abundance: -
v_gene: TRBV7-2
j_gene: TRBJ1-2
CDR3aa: CASSPRVFSNYGYTF
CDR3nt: TGTGCCAGCAGCCCACGGGTTTTCTCAAACTATGGCTACACCTTC

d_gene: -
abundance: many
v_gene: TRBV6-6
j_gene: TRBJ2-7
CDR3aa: CASGTYEQYF
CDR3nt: TGTGCCAGCGGGACCTACGAGCAGTACTTC

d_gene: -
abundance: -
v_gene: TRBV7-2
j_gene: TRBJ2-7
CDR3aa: CASRQDGGYVQYF
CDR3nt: TGTGCCAGCCGGCAGGACGGCGGCTACGTGCAGTACTTC